This T cell receptor (beta chain) was sequenced for a study of spatial heterogeneity in lung cancer. TCRdb re-called the 5' RACE reads through MiXCR, storing one row per CDR3 protein. The table lists 8,200 or so distinct CDR3 sequences, about 8.8% of them singletons. The time point was: sample taken at primary tumor resection. Germline CDR1 reads SGHTA; CDR2 reads FQGNSA. Trimming removed 3 bases at V and 1 base at J, with 15 bases between. This CDR3 is 16 amino acids long. The table lists this clonotype with many counts. The chain has TRBV7-2 and TRBJ2-5; possibly TRBD2 for D (7 bases). This clonotype was sampled from a male donor with early-stage non-small cell lung cancer. Sequenced material: normal lung tissue next to the tumor, taken at surgery. The CDR3 spells CASSFAEGGGQETQYF. The CDR3 nucleotides are TGTGCCAGCAGCTTTGCAGAAGGGGGGGGCCAAGAGACCCAGTACTTC. The whole variable domain, remainder taken from reference TRBV7-2 and TRBJ2-5, is GAGVSQSPSNKVTEKGKDVELRCDPISGHTALYWYRQSLGQGLEFLIYFQGNSAPDKSGLPSDRFSAERTGGSVSTLTIQRTQQEDSAVYLCASSFAEGGGQETQYFGPGTRLLVL.